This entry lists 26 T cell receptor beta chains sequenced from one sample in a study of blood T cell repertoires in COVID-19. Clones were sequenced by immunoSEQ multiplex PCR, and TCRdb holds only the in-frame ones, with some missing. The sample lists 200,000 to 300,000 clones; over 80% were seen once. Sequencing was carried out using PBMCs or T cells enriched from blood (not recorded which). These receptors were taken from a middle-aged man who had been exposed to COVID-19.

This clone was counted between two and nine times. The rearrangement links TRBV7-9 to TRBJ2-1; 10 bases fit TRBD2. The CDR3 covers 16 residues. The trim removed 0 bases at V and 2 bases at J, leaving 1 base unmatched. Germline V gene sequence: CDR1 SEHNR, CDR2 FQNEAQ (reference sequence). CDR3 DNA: TGTGCCAGCAGCTTAGCACTAGCGGGAACCTACAATGAGCAGTTCTTC. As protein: CASSLALAGTYNEQFF.

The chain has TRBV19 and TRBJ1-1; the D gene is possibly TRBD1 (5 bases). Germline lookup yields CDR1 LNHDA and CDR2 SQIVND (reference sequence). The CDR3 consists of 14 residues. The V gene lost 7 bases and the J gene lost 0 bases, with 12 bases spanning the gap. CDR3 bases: TGTGCCAGTACCTGGGGGGGGATGAACACTGAAGCTTTCTTT. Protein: CASTWGGMNTEAFF.

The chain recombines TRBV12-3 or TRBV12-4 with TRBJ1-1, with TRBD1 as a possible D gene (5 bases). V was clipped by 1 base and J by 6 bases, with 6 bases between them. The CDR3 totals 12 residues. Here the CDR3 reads CASSLEGPEAFF. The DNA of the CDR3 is TGTGCCAGCAGTTTAGAGGGGCCTGAAGCTTTCTTT.

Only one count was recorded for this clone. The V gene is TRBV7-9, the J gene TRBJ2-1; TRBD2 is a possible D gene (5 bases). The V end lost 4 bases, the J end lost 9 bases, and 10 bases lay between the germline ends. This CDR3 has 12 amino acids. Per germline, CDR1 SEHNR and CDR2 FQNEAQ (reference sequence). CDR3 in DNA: TGTGCCAGCAGCTCCACGGCGGGTGAGCAGTTCTTC. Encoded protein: CASSSTAGEQFF. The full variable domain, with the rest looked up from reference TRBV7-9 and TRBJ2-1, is DTGVSQNPRHKITKRGQNVTFRCDPISEHNRLYWYRQTLGQGPEFLTYFQNEAQLEKSRLLSDRFSAERPKGSFSTLEIQRTEQGDSAMYLCASSSTAGEQFFGPGTRLTVL.

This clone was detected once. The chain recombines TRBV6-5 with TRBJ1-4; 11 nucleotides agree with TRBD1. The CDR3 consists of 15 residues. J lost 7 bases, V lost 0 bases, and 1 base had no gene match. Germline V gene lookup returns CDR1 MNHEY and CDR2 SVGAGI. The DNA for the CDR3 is TGTGCCAGCAGTTACTCGGGACAGGGGGGTGAAAAACTGTTTTTT. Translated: CASSYSGQGGEKLFF.

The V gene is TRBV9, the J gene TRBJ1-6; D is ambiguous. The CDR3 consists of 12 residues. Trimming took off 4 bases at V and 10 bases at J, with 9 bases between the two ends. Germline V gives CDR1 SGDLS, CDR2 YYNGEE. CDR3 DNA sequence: TGTGCCAGCAGCTTGGGAGGATCACCCCTCCACTTT. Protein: CASSLGGSPLHF.

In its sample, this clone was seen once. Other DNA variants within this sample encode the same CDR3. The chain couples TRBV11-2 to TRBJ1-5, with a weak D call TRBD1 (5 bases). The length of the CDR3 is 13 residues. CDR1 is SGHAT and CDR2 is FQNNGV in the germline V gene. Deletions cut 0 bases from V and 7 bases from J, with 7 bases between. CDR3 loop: CASSLDRGQPQHF. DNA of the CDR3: TGTGCCAGCAGCTTAGATCGGGGGCAGCCCCAGCATTTT.

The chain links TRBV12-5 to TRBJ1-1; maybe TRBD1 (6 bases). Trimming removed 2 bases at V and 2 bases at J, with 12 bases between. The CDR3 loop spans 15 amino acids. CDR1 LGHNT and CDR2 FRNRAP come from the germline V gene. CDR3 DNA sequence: TGTGCTAGTGGTTTGTCTGGGGGGGCAAACACTGAAGCTTTCTTT. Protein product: CASGLSGGANTEAFF.

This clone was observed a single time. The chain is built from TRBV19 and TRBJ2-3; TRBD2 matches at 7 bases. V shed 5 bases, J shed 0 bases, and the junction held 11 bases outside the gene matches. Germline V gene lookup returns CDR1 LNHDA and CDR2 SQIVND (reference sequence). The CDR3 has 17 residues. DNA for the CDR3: TGTGCCAGTAGTCAACTCTCAGCGGGGCGTAGCACAGATACGCAGTATTTT. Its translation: CASSQLSAGRSTDTQYF.

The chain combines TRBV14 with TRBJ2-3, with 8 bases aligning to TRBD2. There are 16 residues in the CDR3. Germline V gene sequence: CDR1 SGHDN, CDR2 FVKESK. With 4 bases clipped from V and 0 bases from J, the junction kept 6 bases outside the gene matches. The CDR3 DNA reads TGTGCCAGCAGCCCTAGGACTAGCCAGAGCACAGATACGCAGTATTTT. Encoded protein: CASSPRTSQSTDTQYF.

Written as DNA, the CDR3 is TGTGCCAGCAGCGTAGGACAGGGGGCGTATGGAAACACCATATATTTT. It specifies CASSVGQGAYGNTIYF. The chain carries TRBV9 and TRBJ1-3, with 10 bases aligning to TRBD1. Germline V CDR1 and CDR2: SGDLS, YYNGEE. The CDR3 contains 16 residues. With V trimmed by 0 bases and J by 3 bases, 3 bases remained unmatched.

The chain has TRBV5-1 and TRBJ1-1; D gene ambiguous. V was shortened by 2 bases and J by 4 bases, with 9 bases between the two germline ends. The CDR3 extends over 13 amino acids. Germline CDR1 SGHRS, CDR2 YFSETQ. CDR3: CASSFMGGTEAFF. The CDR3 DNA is TGCGCCAGCAGCTTCATGGGAGGCACTGAAGCTTTCTTT.

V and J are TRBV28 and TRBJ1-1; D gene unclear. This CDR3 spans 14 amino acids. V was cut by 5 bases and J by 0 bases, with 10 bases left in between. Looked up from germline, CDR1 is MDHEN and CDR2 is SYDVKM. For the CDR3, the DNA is TGTGCCAGCAGTGCACCCCCGGTGAACACTGAAGCTTTCTTT. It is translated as CASSAPPVNTEAFF.

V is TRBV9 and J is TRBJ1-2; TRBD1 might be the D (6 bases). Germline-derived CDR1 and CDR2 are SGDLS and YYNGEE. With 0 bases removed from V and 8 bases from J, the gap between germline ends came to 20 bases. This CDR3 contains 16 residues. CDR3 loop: CASSVVGQSELTGYTF. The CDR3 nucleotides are TGTGCCAGCAGCGTAGTAGGACAGTCCGAACTCACAGGCTACACCTTC.

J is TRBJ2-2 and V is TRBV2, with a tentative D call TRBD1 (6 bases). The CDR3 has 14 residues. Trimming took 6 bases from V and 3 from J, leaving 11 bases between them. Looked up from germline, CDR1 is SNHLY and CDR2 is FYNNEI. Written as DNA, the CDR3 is TGTGCCAGCAGGAGACAGGAGTACACCGGGGAGCTGTTTTTT. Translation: CASRRQEYTGELFF.

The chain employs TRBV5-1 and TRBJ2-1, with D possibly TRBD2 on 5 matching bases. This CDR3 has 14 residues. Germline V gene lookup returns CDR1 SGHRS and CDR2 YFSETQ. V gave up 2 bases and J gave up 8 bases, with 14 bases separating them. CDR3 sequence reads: CASSFNSGSDEQFF. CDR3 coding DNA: TGCGCCAGCAGCTTCAATTCGGGGTCCGATGAGCAGTTCTTC.

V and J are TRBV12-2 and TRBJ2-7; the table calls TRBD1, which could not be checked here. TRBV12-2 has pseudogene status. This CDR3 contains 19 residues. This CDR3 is CASRCRDSQTRTNSYEQYV. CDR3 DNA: TGTGCAAGTCGCTGCCGGGACAGCCAGACCAGAACCAACTCCTACGAGCAGTACGTC.

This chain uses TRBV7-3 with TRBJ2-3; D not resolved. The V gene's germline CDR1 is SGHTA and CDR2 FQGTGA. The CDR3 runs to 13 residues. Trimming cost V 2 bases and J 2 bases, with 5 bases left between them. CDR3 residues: CASSLGLTDTQYF. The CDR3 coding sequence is TGTGCCAGCAGCTTAGGCCTCACAGATACGCAGTATTTT. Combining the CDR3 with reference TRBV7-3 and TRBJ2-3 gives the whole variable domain GAGVSQTPSNKVTEKGKYVELRCDPISGHTALYWYRQSLGQGPEFLIYFQGTGAADDSGLPNDRFFAVRPEGSVSTLKIQRTERGDSAVYLCASSLGLTDTQYFGPGTRLTVL.

The CDR3 reads CASTSGWREQFF. CDR3 DNA: TGTGCCAGTACCTCCGGCTGGAGAGAGCAGTTCTTC. The chain couples TRBV19 to TRBJ2-1; no firm D call. CDR1 is LNHDA and CDR2 is SQIVND in the germline V gene (reference sequence). The CDR3 is 12 residues long. With 7 bases removed from V and 10 bases from J, the gap between germline ends came to 14 bases.

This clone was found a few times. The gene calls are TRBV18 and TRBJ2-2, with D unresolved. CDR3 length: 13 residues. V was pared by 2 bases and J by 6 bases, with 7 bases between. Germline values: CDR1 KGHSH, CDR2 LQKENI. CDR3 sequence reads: CASSPNSAGELFF. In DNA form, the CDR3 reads TGTGCCAGCTCACCAAACTCGGCCGGGGAGCTGTTTTTT.

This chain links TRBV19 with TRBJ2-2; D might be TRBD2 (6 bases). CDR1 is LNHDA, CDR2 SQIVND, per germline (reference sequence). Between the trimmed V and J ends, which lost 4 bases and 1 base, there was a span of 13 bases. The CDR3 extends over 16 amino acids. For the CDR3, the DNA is TGTGCCAGTAGTAGGGAGGAGCCTATGAACACCGGGGAGCTGTTTTTT. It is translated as CASSREEPMNTGELFF.

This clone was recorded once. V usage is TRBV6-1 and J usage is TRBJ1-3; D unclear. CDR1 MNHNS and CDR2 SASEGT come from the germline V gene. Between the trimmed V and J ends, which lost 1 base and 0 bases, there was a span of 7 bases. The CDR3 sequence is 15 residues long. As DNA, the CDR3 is TGTGCCAGCAGTGAAGGCAGACACTCTGGAAACACCATATATTTT. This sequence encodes CASSEGRHSGNTIYF.

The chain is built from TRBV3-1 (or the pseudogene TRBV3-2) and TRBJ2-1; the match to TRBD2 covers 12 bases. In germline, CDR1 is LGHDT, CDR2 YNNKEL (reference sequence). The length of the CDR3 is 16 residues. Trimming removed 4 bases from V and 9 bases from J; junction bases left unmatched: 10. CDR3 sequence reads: CASSPTTSGSIGEQFF. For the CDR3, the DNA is TGTGCCAGCAGCCCCACGACTAGCGGGAGTATAGGTGAGCAGTTCTTC.

The chain's CDR3 is CACQAGRSNQPQHF. In nucleotides, the CDR3 is TGTGCCTGCCAAGCGGGACGGTCCAATCAGCCCCAGCATTTT. The chain employs TRBV30 and TRBJ1-5, with D maybe TRBD1 (5 bases). The CDR3 is 14 residues long. Germline lookup yields CDR1 GTSNPN and CDR2 SVGIG (reference sequence). Trimming cost V 6 bases and J 3 bases, with 15 bases left between them. Drawing the rest from reference TRBV30 and TRBJ1-5, the complete variable domain is SQTIHQWPATLVQPVGSPLSLECTVEGTSNPNLYWYRQAAGRGLQLLFYSVGIGQISSEVPQNLSASRPQDRQFILSSKKLLLSDSGFYLCACQAGRSNQPQHFGDGTRLSIL.

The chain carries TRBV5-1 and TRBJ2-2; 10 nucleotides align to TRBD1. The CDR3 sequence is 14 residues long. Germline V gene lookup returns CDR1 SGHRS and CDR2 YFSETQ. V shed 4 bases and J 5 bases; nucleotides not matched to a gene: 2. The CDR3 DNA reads TGCGCCAGCAGCAGGACAGGGGGTACCGGGGAGCTGTTTTTT. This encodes CASSRTGGTGELFF.

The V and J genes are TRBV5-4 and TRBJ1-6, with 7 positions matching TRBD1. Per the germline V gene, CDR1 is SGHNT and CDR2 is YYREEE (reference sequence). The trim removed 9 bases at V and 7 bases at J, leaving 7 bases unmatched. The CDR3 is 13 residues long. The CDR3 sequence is CATQGTVNSPLHF. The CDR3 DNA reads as TGTGCCACGCAGGGGACAGTAAATTCACCCCTCCACTTT.